These 7 T cell receptor beta chains were sequenced from one sample in a study of T-cell reconstitution after alpha-beta-depleted transplantation in children. Construction of the TCRbeta library involved unique molecular identifiers. Via MiXCR, TCRdb re-called the PCR reads, giving one row per CDR3 protein. The sample holds 100,000 or so distinct CDR3 sequences, 15% to 18% seen once. The source material was PBMCs, mostly from graft donor cells, sampled 180 days after TCRalphabeta/CD19-depleted stem cell transplant. The receptors were sampled from a male patient aged 2-9 years who had a stem cell transplant for acute lymphoblastic leukemia, so the T cells may come from the graft donor.

The table lists this clonotype with a few counts. The CDR3 DNA reads as TGCGCCAGCAGCTTGGACAGGGGAAGTCCAGAGACCCAGTACTTC. Translated: CASSLDRGSPETQYF. This chain connects TRBV5-1 to TRBJ2-5; 7 positions match TRBD1. V lost 0 bases to trimming and J lost 4 bases; unmatched junction nucleotides: 6. Germline V CDR1 and CDR2: SGHRS, YFSETQ. The CDR3 is made up of 15 amino acids.

This clonotype was detected only a few times. DNA for the CDR3: TGTGCCAGCAGTTACTTTGGGGGCACTGAAGCTTTCTTT. Translated: CASSYFGGTEAFF. The gene calls are TRBV6-5 and TRBJ1-1; a weak D match, TRBD1 (5 bases). Trimming took 1 base from V and 4 from J, leaving 7 bases between them. The CDR3 is made up of 13 amino acids. Per germline, CDR1 MNHEY and CDR2 SVGAGI.

The chain uses TRBV6-2 or TRBV6-3 and TRBJ2-5; 8 bases align to TRBD1. Germline CDR1 is MNHEY and CDR2 is SVGEGT. The trim removed 7 bases at V and 5 bases at J, leaving 9 bases unmatched. This CDR3 contains 14 residues. The CDR3 DNA sequence: TGTGCCAGCAACGACAGGGGCCCGAGGGAGACCCAGTACTTC. Encoded protein: CASNDRGPRETQYF.

This clonotype was counted many times. CDR3 sequence (DNA): TGCAGTGCTAGCGTCACAGGGTTGGCTTATAATTCACCCCTCCACTTT. Its protein is CSASVTGLAYNSPLHF. The rearrangement uses TRBV20-1 and TRBJ1-6; the D gene is possibly TRBD1 (6 bases). The CDR3 is made up of 16 amino acids. The germline V gene has CDR1 DFQATT and CDR2 SNEGSKA (reference sequence). With 3 bases removed from V and 4 bases from J, the gap between germline ends came to 16 bases.

The rearrangement uses TRBV12-5 and TRBJ1-1, with D possibly matching TRBD1 (6 bases). CDR1 is LGHNT, CDR2 FRNRAP, per germline. The CDR3 extends over 15 amino acids. The germline V and J ends were trimmed by 6 bases and 1 base, with 15 bases remaining between them. DNA for the CDR3: TGTGCTAGTGGCCGCAGGGACACAGGGAACACTGAAGCTTTCTTT. It specifies CASGRRDTGNTEAFF.

The CDR3 DNA follows: TGTGCCAGCAGTTTGCTAAGCACAGATACGCAGTATTTT. As protein: CASSLLSTDTQYF. The chain carries TRBV12-3 or TRBV12-4 and TRBJ2-3; D is unclear. The CDR3 extends over 13 amino acids. V lost 3 bases, J lost 0 bases, and 4 bases lay in between.

This clonotype was counted ten times or more. This chain uses TRBV11-2 with TRBJ1-4; perhaps TRBD1 as D (5 bases). This CDR3 region has 17 residues. Trimming removed 1 base at V and 4 bases at J, with 16 bases between. CDR1 and CDR2 from the germline V gene are SGHAT and FQNNGV. CDR3 region: CASSLGPGGYGNEKLFF. In nucleotides, the CDR3 is TGTGCCAGCAGCTTAGGCCCCGGGGGGTATGGTAATGAAAAACTGTTTTTT.